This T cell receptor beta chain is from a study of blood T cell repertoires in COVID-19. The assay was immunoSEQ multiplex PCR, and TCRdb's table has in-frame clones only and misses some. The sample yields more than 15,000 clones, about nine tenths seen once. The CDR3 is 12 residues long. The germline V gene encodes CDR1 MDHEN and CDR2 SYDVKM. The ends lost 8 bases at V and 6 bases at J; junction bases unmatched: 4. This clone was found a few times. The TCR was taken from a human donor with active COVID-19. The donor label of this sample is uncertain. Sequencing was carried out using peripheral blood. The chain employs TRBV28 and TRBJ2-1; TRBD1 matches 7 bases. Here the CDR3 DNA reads TGTGCCAGCTTGGCAGGGGGCAATGAGCAGTTCTTC. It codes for CASLAGGNEQFF.